This TCR beta chain emerged from a study of blood T cells in healthy people across ages. The study, taken as a whole, reports: Both higher diversity and more naive CD4+ cells marked long-lived donors when set against aged donors. Researchers judged that diversity estimates from one million T cells fell short of true values.

Primers used in a second PCR of about 6 to 11 cycles were a sample-barcoded 5' primer and a J-beta primer mix. MiXCR, run by TCRdb on the 5' RACE reads, gives a single entry per CDR3 protein. The sample records 550,000 to 750,000 distinct CDR3 sequences, roughly 21% being singletons. About this clonotype itself: Its antigen is not known. A read error may explain this, as a much larger clone is one base away.

Germline CDR1 DFQATT, CDR2 SNEGSKA (reference sequence). The CDR3 is made up of 14 amino acids. The material sequenced was blood. The chain recombines TRBV20-1 with TRBJ2-1, with 12 bases lining up with TRBD2. The receptor's source is a man between 70 and 80 years old in good health. Here the CDR3 reads CSATLAGGGHEQLF. The CDR3 DNA follows: TGCAGTGCTACCCTAGCGGGAGGGGGGCATGAGCAGCTCTTC.